Shown below are 3 T cell receptor beta chains from a single sample sequenced in a study of regulatory T cells in long-lasting Graves disease. Arm-PCR of CDR3 regions with iRepertoire HTBI primers generated TCR beta libraries. TCRdb itself ran the multiplex PCR reads through MiXCR, one entry per CDR3 protein. The repertoire consists of 580,000 or so distinct CDR3 sequences, with about 15% occurring once and the leading ten covering 12%. This sample's time point: newly diagnosed GD, antithyroid drugs for less than 3 months. PBMCs provided the RNA from which the TCR library was made. The same sample was also used in a study of T cells in Graves' hyperthyroidism and ophthalmopathy.

The material sequenced was peripheral blood mononuclear cells (PBMCs), taken at new diagnosis, from a patient treated with antithyroid drugs. These receptors were collected from a young man with Graves disease.

J is TRBJ2-5 and V is TRBV5-1; the match to TRBD1 covers 10 bases. V lost 3 bases to trimming and J lost 5 bases; unmatched junction nucleotides: 10. The CDR3 has 16 residues. Germline V gene sequence: CDR1 SGHRS, CDR2 YFSETQ. Written as DNA, the CDR3 is TGCGCCAGCAGCTGGGACCCCGGGACAGGGGAGGAGACCCAGTACTTC. It translates to CASSWDPGTGEETQYF.

In this sample, this clonotype turned up a few times. The rearrangement uses TRBV20-1 and TRBJ2-1, with a tentative D call TRBD2 (6 bases). V lost 6 bases, J lost 2 bases, and 11 bases lay in between. The V gene's germline CDR1 is DFQATT and CDR2 SNEGSKA (reference sequence). The CDR3 extends over 13 amino acids. The CDR3 here is CSAIAETYNEQFF. For the CDR3, the DNA is TGCAGTGCCATAGCGGAGACCTACAATGAGCAGTTCTTC.

This clonotype has only a few counts. The gene calls are TRBV30 and TRBJ1-1; the match to TRBD1 covers 7 bases. V shed 3 bases and J 8 bases; nucleotides not matched to a gene: 12. Germline values: CDR1 GTSNPN, CDR2 SVGIG (reference sequence). The CDR3 length is 14 residues. The CDR3 region has the DNA TGTGCCTGGAGAGCTGCGGGACAGTATATAGAAGCTTTCTTT. This codes for CAWRAAGQYIEAFF.